This T cell receptor beta chain comes out of a study of cytomegalovirus exposure and HLA in healthy donors. Study-wide background: There were approximately 81 million unique TCRs (from HLA-typed donors) in an early data release.

A multiplex PCR was run with 60 Vbeta primers and 13 Jbeta primers. Using immunoSEQ multiplex PCR, the repertoire was profiled, and TCRdb retains in-frame clones only, with some absent. The sample has roughly 90,000 clones; approximately 80% are singletons. Details on this clone: Its antigen is undetermined.

V dropped 3 bases and J dropped 0 bases, with 11 bases sitting between them. The CDR3 extends over 15 amino acids. Germline-derived CDR1 and CDR2 are SGHVS and FQNEAQ. General study results and limits: Fewer than 200 TCR beta chains were listed as cytomegalovirus-associated. Researchers reported that a few CMV-associated chains were confirmed in vitro as CMV antigen-specific. In a later analysis, around 18,000 TCR beta sequences were associated with HLA alleles at 0.05 false discovery rate.

The receptor's source is a man aged 30 to 39 in good health and CMV-seropositive. Sample: PBMCs. The genes are TRBV7-8 and TRBJ1-2; the D gene is possibly TRBD1 (5 bases). The CDR3 sequence: CASSFRDSPNYGYTF. The CDR3 DNA reads as TGTGCCAGCAGCTTTCGTGACAGCCCTAACTATGGCTACACCTTC. Variable domain in full (rest from reference TRBV7-8 and TRBJ1-2): GAGVSQSPRYKVAKRGQDVALRCDPISGHVSLFWYQQALGQGPEFLTYFQNEAQLDKSGLPSDRFFAERPEGSVSTLKIQRTQQEDSAVYLCASSFRDSPNYGYTFGSGTRLTVV.